The 23 T cell receptor beta chains reported below all come from one sample, sequenced in a study of cytomegalovirus exposure and HLA in healthy donors. With 60 Vbeta and 13 Jbeta primers, the PCR was carried out. Measured with immunoSEQ multiplex PCR; TCRdb has only the in-frame clones, and not every one. This table holds tens of thousands of clones. Input material: PBMCs. These receptors originate from a woman between 40 and 50 years old in good health and CMV-seropositive.

The rearrangement joins TRBV7-2 to TRBJ2-7; 9 bases line up with TRBD1. V gave up 5 bases and J gave up 0 bases; unmatched junction bases: 2. Germline CDR1 reads SGHTA; CDR2 reads FQGNSA. The CDR3 runs to 14 residues. CDR3 in DNA: TGTGCCAGCAGCGTGACAGGGGGCTCCTACGAGCAGTACTTC. This sequence encodes CASSVTGGSYEQYF.

The chain is built from TRBV4-1 and TRBJ2-7; 12 bases are a match to TRBD2. With 0 bases clipped from V and 8 bases from J, the junction kept 5 bases outside the gene matches. Per germline, CDR1 MGHRA and CDR2 YSYEKL. The CDR3 runs 15 residues. CDR3 sequence: CASSQETLAGGKQYF. The CDR3 DNA reads as TGCGCCAGCAGCCAAGAAACTCTAGCGGGAGGGAAGCAGTACTTC.

V and J are TRBV4-2 and TRBJ1-3; 9 bases agree with TRBD1. J lost 9 bases, V lost 4 bases, and 22 bases had no gene match. Per the germline V gene, CDR1 is LGHNA and CDR2 is YNFKEQ. The length of the CDR3 is 19 residues. The CDR3 DNA sequence: TGTGCCAGCAGCCCCCGTTTGATGCCCCCGGGACAGGGAAGAGGCACCATATATTTT. It yields the protein CASSPRLMPPGQGRGTIYF.

V is TRBV6-1 and J is TRBJ2-7; possible D gene TRBD1, 6 bases. This CDR3 contains 14 residues. Per germline, CDR1 MNHNS and CDR2 SASEGT. The V end was cut by 5 bases, the J end by 0 bases, with 11 bases between. This CDR3 is CASSPGHRSYEQYF. The CDR3 DNA reads TGTGCCAGCAGTCCGGGACATCGCTCCTACGAGCAGTACTTC.

The chain combines TRBV4-1 with TRBJ2-7, with D possibly TRBD2 on 5 matching bases. V shed 3 bases and J shed 2 bases, with 8 bases lying between them. The CDR3 runs to 13 residues. Germline V gene data show CDR1 as MGHRA and CDR2 as YSYEKL. CDR3 in DNA: TGCGCCAGCAGCCAGAGTAGCGCCTACGAGCAGTACTTC. It codes for CASSQSSAYEQYF.

This sequence joins TRBV29-1 and TRBJ2-5; the match to TRBD1 covers 12 bases. CDR3 size: 15 residues. Trimming cost V 6 bases and J 4 bases; bases outside gene matches: 9. The germline CDR1 and CDR2 sequences are SQVTM and ANQGSEA. CDR3: CSVVTGTGGPETQYF. The CDR3 DNA follows: TGCAGCGTAGTGACCGGGACAGGGGGCCCAGAGACCCAGTACTTC.

The J gene is TRBJ1-4, the V gene TRBV7-9, with D perhaps matching TRBD1 (6 bases). V lost 1 base, J lost 5 bases, and 11 bases lay in between. CDR3 length equals 15 residues. CDR1 SEHNR and CDR2 FQNEAQ come from the germline V gene (reference sequence). The chain's CDR3 is CASSLGLDRNEKLFF. The CDR3 DNA reads TGTGCCAGCAGCTTAGGTCTAGACAGGAATGAAAAACTGTTTTTT.

Concerning this clone: Other DNA sequences from this sample encode an identical CDR3 as well. J is TRBJ2-6 and V is TRBV5-4; D might be TRBD2 (5 bases). This CDR3 is built from 18 residues. The V end lost 0 bases, the J end lost 0 bases, and 13 bases lay between the germline ends. Germline V gene lookup returns CDR1 SGHNT and CDR2 YYREEE (reference sequence). CDR3 in DNA: TGTGCCAGCAGCTTGGAGGGAGCCCGTAGCTCTGGGGCCAACGTCCTGACTTTC. Encoded protein: CASSLEGARSSGANVLTF.

V and J are TRBV6-1 and TRBJ2-7; a weak D match, TRBD1 (6 bases). The CDR3 is 15 amino acids. In germline, CDR1 is MNHNS, CDR2 SASEGT. The V end lost 0 bases, the J end lost 3 bases, and 12 bases lay between the germline ends. The CDR3 sequence: CASSEAPGQFYEQYF. The CDR3 DNA follows: TGTGCCAGCAGTGAAGCCCCCGGACAGTTCTACGAGCAGTACTTC.

The rearrangement links TRBV9 to TRBJ2-1, with 9 nucleotides matching TRBD2. The CDR3 extends over 18 amino acids. The J segment lost 2 bases and the V segment lost 2 bases, leaving 11 bases of the junction unmatched. Germline-derived CDR1 and CDR2 are SGDLS and YYNGEE. CDR3 amino acids: CASSVDLAGTLTYNEQFF. CDR3 DNA: TGTGCCAGCAGCGTGGATCTAGCGGGGACGTTAACCTACAATGAGCAGTTCTTC.

This chain uses TRBV5-4 with TRBJ2-7, with TRBD2 identical over 7 bases. The CDR3 extends over 14 amino acids. Looked up from germline, CDR1 is SGHNT and CDR2 is YYREEE (reference sequence). Trimming cost V 2 bases and J 6 bases; bases outside gene matches: 8. CDR3 bases: TGTGCCAGCAGCTTTGGACTAGGAGTCGGCGAGCAGTACTTC. Its protein product is CASSFGLGVGEQYF. Using reference TRBV5-4 and TRBJ2-7 for the parts outside the CDR3, the full variable domain is ETGVTQSPTHLIKTRGQQVTLRCSSQSGHNTVSWYQQALGQGPQFIFQYYREEENGRGNFPPRFSGLQFPNYSSELNVNALELDDSALYLCASSFGLGVGEQYFGPGTRLTVT.

The chain carries TRBV2 and TRBJ2-1; D ambiguous. CDR3 length: 13 residues. Germline CDR1 is SNHLY and CDR2 is FYNNEI. Between the trimmed V and J ends, which lost 4 bases and 3 bases, there was a span of 7 bases. CDR3 sequence: CASSVSIYNEQFF. As DNA, the CDR3 is TGTGCCAGCAGTGTGAGTATCTACAATGAGCAGTTCTTC.

Written as DNA, the CDR3 is TGTGCCAGCAGCTCCATAGGACAGGCCTCCTCAGGGGCCAACGTCCTGACTTTC. Translation: CASSSIGQASSGANVLTF. This chain uses TRBV7-9 with TRBJ2-6, with TRBD1 matching 7 bases. The CDR3 runs to 18 residues. V gave up 4 bases and J gave up 4 bases; unmatched junction bases: 13. Germline CDR1 is SEHNR and CDR2 is FQNEAQ (reference sequence).

This chain joins TRBV9 and TRBJ1-1, with D possibly matching TRBD1 (5 bases). Trimming took 4 bases from V and 3 from J, leaving 10 bases between them. In germline, CDR1 is SGDLS, CDR2 YYNGEE. This CDR3 is 13 amino acids long. As DNA, the CDR3 is TGTGCCAGCAGCTCGGGGGGGGACACTGAAGCTTTCTTT. Amino acids: CASSSGGDTEAFF.

The V call is TRBV7-9, the J call TRBJ2-5, with TRBD1 matching 8 bases. The CDR3 is 15 residues long. V trimming: 4 bases; J trimming: 4 bases; junction bases outside the gene matches: 8. CDR1 and CDR2 from the germline V gene are SEHNR and FQNEAQ (reference sequence). CDR3: CASSSQGAVGETQYF. DNA of the CDR3: TGTGCCAGCAGCTCGCAGGGGGCAGTGGGAGAGACCCAGTACTTC.

This sequence joins TRBV30 and TRBJ2-5; D might be TRBD1 (6 bases). V lost 0 bases, J lost 5 bases, and 10 bases lay in between. This CDR3 is built from 13 residues. CDR1 and CDR2 (germline): GTSNPN, SVGIG (reference sequence). The CDR3 sequence is CAWSVGRGETQYF. Written as DNA, the CDR3 is TGTGCCTGGAGTGTAGGTAGGGGGGAGACCCAGTACTTC.

The chain recombines TRBV7-2 with TRBJ1-2; a possible D gene is TRBD1 (6 bases). The CDR3 consists of 15 residues. Trimming left V 5 bases short and J 3 bases short, with 16 bases between. In germline, CDR1 is SGHTA, CDR2 FQGNSA. The CDR3 nucleotides are TGTGCCAGCAGCCGAATGGACAGTATCGACTATGGCTACACCTTC. It translates to CASSRMDSIDYGYTF. Drawing the rest from reference TRBV7-2 and TRBJ1-2, the complete variable domain is GAGVSQSPSNKVTEKGKDVELRCDPISGHTALYWYRQSLGQGLEFLIYFQGNSAPDKSGLPSDRFSAERTGGSVSTLTIQRTQQEDSAVYLCASSRMDSIDYGYTFGSGTRLTVV.

The V and J genes are TRBV5-4 and TRBJ2-5; 10 nucleotides line up with TRBD2. The CDR3 covers 17 residues. Germline loops: CDR1 SGHNT, CDR2 YYREEE (reference sequence). Trimming cost V 4 bases and J 2 bases; bases outside gene matches: 11. The CDR3 DNA reads as TGTGCCAGCAGCACGCCTACGGGACTAGCGACACAAGAGACCCAGTACTTC. Translated, it gives CASSTPTGLATQETQYF.

The V and J genes are TRBV5-5 and TRBJ2-1; the match to TRBD2 covers 10 bases. V lost 3 bases and J lost 3; bases outside the gene matches: 3. The V gene's germline CDR1 is SGHKS and CDR2 YYEKEE (reference sequence). This CDR3 region has 15 residues. This chain's CDR3 is CASSSGLAIYNEQFF. The DNA of the CDR3 is TGTGCCAGCAGCTCGGGACTAGCGATCTACAATGAGCAGTTCTTC. The entire variable domain, with the rest obtained from reference TRBV5-5 and TRBJ2-1, is as follows: DAGVTQSPTHLIKTRGQQVTLRCSPISGHKSVSWYQQVLGQGPQFIFQYYEKEERGRGNFPDRFSARQFPNYSSELNVNALLLGDSALYLCASSSGLAIYNEQFFGPGTRLTVL.

V gene TRBV29-1 combines with J gene TRBJ2-1; 9 bases align to TRBD1. The V gene's germline CDR1 is SQVTM and CDR2 ANQGSEA. J gave up 6 bases and V 6 bases, and 0 bases lay outside the gene matches. The CDR3 has 11 residues. The CDR3 reads CSVQGANEQFF. CDR3 nucleotides: TGCAGCGTACAGGGGGCCAATGAGCAGTTCTTC.

The chain has TRBV10-1 and TRBJ2-7; the D gene is possibly TRBD2 (5 bases). Germline V CDR1 and CDR2: WNHNN, SYGVQD (reference sequence). This CDR3 comprises 13 residues. V lost 6 bases, J lost 3 bases, and 12 bases lay in between. CDR3: CASSPGLDYEQYF. CDR3 nucleotides: TGCGCCAGCAGCCCGGGGTTAGACTACGAGCAGTACTTC.

The V and J genes are TRBV6-1 and TRBJ2-5; perhaps TRBD1 as D (6 bases). V was shortened by 6 bases and J by 7 bases, with 18 bases between the two germline ends. This CDR3 region has 14 residues. Looked up from germline, CDR1 is MNHNS and CDR2 is SASEGT. The CDR3 loop reads CASRGDTGVGTQYF. The CDR3 DNA sequence: TGTGCCAGCAGGGGGGACACCGGCGTTGGGACCCAGTACTTC.

J is TRBJ2-1 and V is TRBV7-9; 8 bases agree with TRBD2. Trimming took 1 base from V and 7 from J; bases not matched to a gene: 9. The CDR3 sequence is 16 residues long. Germline CDR1 reads SEHNR; CDR2 reads FQNEAQ (reference sequence). CDR3 protein: CASSLVMGRGGNEQFF. The DNA of the CDR3 is TGTGCCAGCAGCTTAGTAATGGGTCGGGGGGGAAATGAGCAGTTCTTC. The variable domain in full, completed from reference TRBV7-9 and TRBJ2-1, reads DTGVSQNPRHKITKRGQNVTFRCDPISEHNRLYWYRQTLGQGPEFLTYFQNEAQLEKSRLLSDRFSAERPKGSFSTLEIQRTEQGDSAMYLCASSLVMGRGGNEQFFGPGTRLTVL.